This T cell receptor beta chain was found in a study of OX40 agonist ivuxolimab in advanced cancers. Study details: Every patient in dose escalation had hepatocellular carcinoma, melanoma, renal cell or head and neck cancer. Treatment received earlier with anti-PD-1, anti-PD-L1 or anti-CTLA-4 agents was allowed, and 40% had some.

The CDR3 totals 14 residues. V lost 0 bases and J lost 1, with 8 bases in between. CDR1 SGHRS and CDR2 YFSETQ come from the germline V gene. Some clones are missing from TCRdb's copy, which holds only in-frame ones; the method was immunoSEQ multiplex PCR. The data contain approximately 70,000 clones, over 90% of them singletons. Blood got drawn at baseline, again on cycle 4 day 1, and then on cycle 7 day 1. The chain couples TRBV5-1 to TRBJ2-7, with D hard to call. Sequenced material: CD4+ or CD8+ T cells sorted from blood, taken in a trial of the OX40 agonist ivuxolimab. The clonotype comes from an adult with an advanced solid tumor such as melanoma, head and neck, liver or kidney cancer. The CDR3 nucleotides are TGCGCCAGCAGCTTGGAGACGGCGTCCTACGAGCAGTACTTC. Its translation: CASSLETASYEQYF.